This T cell receptor (beta chain) was obtained from a study of blood T cells in healthy people across ages. A second roughly 6 to 12 cycle PCR used barcoded and J-beta primers. With 12 random nucleotides, a template-switch adaptor tagged each individual cDNA molecule. MiXCR, run by TCRdb on the 5' RACE reads, gives a single entry per CDR3 protein. The sample carries 850,000 to 1,100,000 distinct CDR3 sequences, around two fifths recorded once. Overall study findings and caveats: As age increased, TCR beta diversity per million T cells fell in a roughly linear fashion. Naive T cell percentage strongly correlated with TCR beta diversity.

The CDR3 consists of 15 residues. The J segment lost 5 bases and the V segment lost 0 bases, leaving 4 bases of the junction unmatched. Looked up from germline, CDR1 is DFQATT and CDR2 is SNEGSKA (reference sequence). On this clonotype itself: The antigen is undetermined.

The clonotype was recovered from a man younger than 30 in good health. The sample comprised blood. This chain connects TRBV20-1 to TRBJ2-3; the match to TRBD2 covers 11 bases. CDR3 nucleotide sequence: TGCAGTGCTAGAGAGCCTAGCGGGGGGAGAGATACGCAGTATTTT. Translating gives CSAREPSGGRDTQYF.